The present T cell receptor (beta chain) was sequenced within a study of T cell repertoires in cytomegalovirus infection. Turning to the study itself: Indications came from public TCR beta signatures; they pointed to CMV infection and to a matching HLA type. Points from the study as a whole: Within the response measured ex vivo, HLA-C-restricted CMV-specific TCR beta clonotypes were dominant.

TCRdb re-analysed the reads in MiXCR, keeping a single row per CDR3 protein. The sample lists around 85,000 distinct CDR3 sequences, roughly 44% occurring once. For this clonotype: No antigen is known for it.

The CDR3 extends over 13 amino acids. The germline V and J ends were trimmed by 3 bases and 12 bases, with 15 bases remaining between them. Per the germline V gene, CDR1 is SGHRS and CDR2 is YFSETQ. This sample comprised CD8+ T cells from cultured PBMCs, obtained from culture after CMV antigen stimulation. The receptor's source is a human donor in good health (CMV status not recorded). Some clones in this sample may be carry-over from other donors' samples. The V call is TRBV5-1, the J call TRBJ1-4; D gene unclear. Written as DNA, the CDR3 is TGCGCCAGCAGCTCAGGACCTGGGAAGGAACTGTTTTTT. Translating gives CASSSGPGKELFF.